The clone carrying this T cell receptor beta chain was recorded many times. What it binds is unknown. Germline lookup yields CDR1 MNHEY and CDR2 SMNVEV (reference sequence). Trimming took off 3 bases at V and 6 bases at J, with 15 bases between the two ends. The CDR3 covers 14 residues. The time point here: sample taken at primary tumor resection. The donors, fewer than 95 patients with untreated early-stage non-small cell lung cancer, provided the samples. In each case, whole RNA from tumor, nontumor lung or frozen PBMC was sequenced unsorted. This specimen comes from a study of spatial heterogeneity in lung cancer. Across the whole study: More beta-chain than alpha-chain sequences were consistently detected.

Study findings and constraints: The study found that expanded intratumoral alpha and beta TCR counts tracked tumor mutation counts.

The presence of a unique molecular identifier marked each TCR cDNA molecule. MiXCR, run by TCRdb on the 5' RACE reads, gives a single entry per CDR3 protein. This table has around 18,000 distinct CDR3 sequences, roughly 5.8% appearing once. The genes are TRBV27 and TRBJ2-7; either TRBD1 or TRBD2 may supply D (6 bases each). The sequencing used lung tumor tissue, collected at surgery. The TCR was taken from a female donor with early-stage non-small cell lung cancer. CDR3 bases: TGTGCCAGCAGTTTTTCCACTGGAGGGGGCGAGCAGTACTTC. As protein: CASSFSTGGGEQYF.